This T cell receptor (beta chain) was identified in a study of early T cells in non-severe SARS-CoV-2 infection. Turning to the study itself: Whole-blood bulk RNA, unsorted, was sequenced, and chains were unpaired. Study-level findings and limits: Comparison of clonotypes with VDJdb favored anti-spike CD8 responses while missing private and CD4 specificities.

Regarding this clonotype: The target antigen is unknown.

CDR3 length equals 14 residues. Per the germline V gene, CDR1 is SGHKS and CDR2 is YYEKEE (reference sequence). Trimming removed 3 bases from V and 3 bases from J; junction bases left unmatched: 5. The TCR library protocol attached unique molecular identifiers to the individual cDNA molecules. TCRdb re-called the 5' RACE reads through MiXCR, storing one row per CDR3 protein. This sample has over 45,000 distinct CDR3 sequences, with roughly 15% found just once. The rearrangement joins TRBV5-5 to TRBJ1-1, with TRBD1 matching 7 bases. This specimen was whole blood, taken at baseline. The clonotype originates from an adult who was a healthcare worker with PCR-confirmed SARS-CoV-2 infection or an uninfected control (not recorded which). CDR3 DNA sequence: TGTGCCAGCAGCTCCGACAGGGACTACACTGAAGCTTTCTTT. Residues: CASSSDRDYTEAFF.